This TCR beta chain was captured in a study of technical replicates of blood from a handful of donors. Deletions cut 5 bases from V and 0 bases from J, with 11 bases between. Germline CDR1 reads LGHNT; CDR2 reads FRNRAP. The CDR3 consists of 15 residues. Produced via immunoSEQ multiplex PCR; TCRdb's table is partial and in-frame only. The sample holds about 97,000 clones, over 85% seen once. The receptor was isolated from a human donor in good health. The V call is TRBV12-5, the J call TRBJ1-3, with D perhaps matching TRBD1 (6 bases). The sample consisted of T cells isolated from PBMCs. The DNA of the CDR3 is TGTGCTAGTGGTGGGGGGGCTAACTCTGGAAACACCATATATTTT. This encodes CASGGGANSGNTIYF.